The present entry profiles one TCR beta chain with its context. Its antigen is not known. Alongside a J-beta primer mix, a sample-barcoded 5' primer served in a second PCR lasting about 7 to 12 cycles. Every single cDNA molecule received a tag from a template-switch adaptor with 12 random nucleotides. MiXCR was run by TCRdb on the 5' RACE reads, yielding one entry per CDR3 protein. Among 700,000 to 850,000 distinct CDR3 sequences listed, under 40% were seen once. This entry belongs to a study of blood T cells in healthy people across ages. Overall study results and limits: In these data, TCR beta diversity tracked strongly with naive T cell percentage. Fewer expanded clones and more diversity marked long-lived versus aged donors.

The CDR3 spans 16 residues. Trimming at V came to 5 bases and at J to 0 bases, leaving 7 bases not matched to a gene. Isolating PBMCs gave at least 6 million of these cells per sample. The clonotype originates from a man between 18 and 29 years old in good health. The V call is TRBV12-3 or TRBV12-4, the J call TRBJ1-2, with 9 positions matching TRBD1. The material sequenced was blood. The CDR3 reads CASSQGQGRANYGYTF. In DNA form, the CDR3 reads TGTGCCAGCAGTCAAGGACAGGGGAGAGCTAACTATGGCTACACCTTC.